The 21 T cell receptor beta chains presented below share a single source sample, sequenced in a study of cytomegalovirus exposure and HLA in healthy donors (TCRdb year 2017). The method was the immunoSEQ multiplex PCR assay. For the multiplex PCR, a mixture combining 60 forward primers for TCR Vbeta segments and 13 reverse primers for TCR Jbeta segments was used. The immuneACCESS repertoire file appears here via TCRdb, limited to in-frame rearrangements. These files lack a portion of the clones; in checked studies, under half of the deficit traces to unresolved V genes, and the cause of the others is not known. The sample table lists about 130,000 clones, roughly 79% of them with a count of one. The ten largest clones add up to 0.6% to 0.7% of the sample. Material for sequencing was PBMCs. Receptors originate from a man between 18 and 35 years old in good health and CMV-seronegative.

This clone was recorded once. This chain joins TRBV4-3 and TRBJ2-3, with 10 positions matching TRBD2. The CDR3 loop spans 15 amino acids. CDR1 is LGHNA and CDR2 is YSLEER in the germline V gene. With V trimmed by 3 bases and J by 0 bases, 0 bases remained unmatched. DNA of the CDR3: TGCGCCAGCAGCCATAGCGGGGGGAGCACAGATACGCAGTATTTT. Residues: CASSHSGGSTDTQYF.

As concerns this clone: The sample holds other DNA sequences that translate to the same CDR3. The chain links TRBV5-4 to TRBJ2-5, with 16 positions matching TRBD2. V lost 4 bases and J lost 3; bases outside the gene matches: 6. Germline CDR1 is SGHNT and CDR2 is YYREEE (reference sequence). CDR3 length equals 17 residues. The CDR3 coding sequence is TGTGCCAGCAGCCCGGGACTAGCGGGGGGGCCCGAAGAGACCCAGTACTTC. Protein sequence: CASSPGLAGGPEETQYF.

This sequence joins TRBV25-1 and TRBJ2-5, with 8 bases matching TRBD1. The last part of the DNA fits TRBJ2-7 better; the J call may be wrong. CDR3 length: 14 residues. Germline V gene lookup returns CDR1 MGHDK and CDR2 SYGVNS. The CDR3 reads CASSAQGANYEQYF. In DNA, the CDR3 is TGTGCCAGCAGTGCCCAGGGGGCCAACTACGAGCAGTACTTC.

The chain recombines TRBV11-2 with TRBJ1-1; D gene unclear. V gave up 3 bases and J gave up 1 base, with 6 bases separating them. The CDR3 extends over 13 amino acids. Germline lookup yields CDR1 SGHAT and CDR2 FQNNGV. The CDR3 DNA follows: TGTGCCAGCAGCTTCGTACAGAACACTGAAGCTTTCTTT. Amino acid sequence: CASSFVQNTEAFF.

The V gene is TRBV6-5, the J gene TRBJ1-4; maybe TRBD1 (5 bases). Deletions cut 7 bases from V and 0 bases from J, with 12 bases between. The CDR3 sequence is 15 residues long. From germline, CDR1 is MNHEY and CDR2 SVGAGI. CDR3 amino acids: CASKGQPPTNEKLFF. The CDR3 nucleotides read TGTGCCAGCAAGGGGCAACCCCCAACTAATGAAAAACTGTTTTTT.

The rearrangement uses TRBV11-2 and TRBJ2-2, with 9 bases matching TRBD1. The CDR3 loop spans 17 amino acids. Germline assignment: CDR1 SGHAT and CDR2 FQNNGV. Trimming at V came to 2 bases and at J to 3 bases, leaving 7 bases not matched to a gene. The CDR3 loop reads CASSLYRGPKDTGELFF. In DNA form, the CDR3 reads TGTGCCAGCAGCTTATACAGGGGGCCAAAAGACACCGGGGAGCTGTTTTTT.

The chain carries TRBV5-1 and TRBJ2-7, with 8 bases identical to TRBD1. The CDR3 length is 16 residues. J lost 0 bases, V lost 3 bases, and 8 bases had no gene match. Germline V gene data show CDR1 as SGHRS and CDR2 as YFSETQ. The CDR3 sequence is CASSWNRDRSSYEQYF. The CDR3 nucleotides are TGCGCCAGCAGCTGGAACCGGGACAGGAGCTCCTACGAGCAGTACTTC.

This clone showed up just a few times. The CDR3 is CASSKGRTGGARMNTEAFF. CDR3 coding DNA: TGTGCCAGCAGCAAAGGCCGGACAGGGGGCGCGAGGATGAACACTGAAGCTTTCTTT. The V gene is TRBV21-1, the J gene TRBJ1-1; the table gives TRBD1 as D, unverified against the DNA. TRBV21-1 is a listed pseudogene. The CDR3 has 19 residues.

The gene calls are TRBV6-5 and TRBJ1-1, with 7 bases that match TRBD1. The V segment lost 6 bases and the J segment 0 bases; nucleotides outside the gene matches: 7. CDR1 and CDR2 (germline): MNHEY, SVGAGI. This CDR3 contains 15 residues. CDR3 bases: TGTGCCAGCAGCCAACGTACAGGGGTGAACACTGAAGCTTTCTTT. This sequence encodes CASSQRTGVNTEAFF.

The chain joins TRBV10-2 to TRBJ2-5, with 8 bases fitting TRBD1. With 6 bases clipped from V and 6 bases from J, the junction kept 6 bases outside the gene matches. The CDR3 is 13 amino acids. CDR1 and CDR2 (germline): WSHSY, SAAADI. CDR3 nucleotides: TGCGCCAGCAGGGGGACAGGAAGAAAGACCCAGTACTTC. Its translation: CASRGTGRKTQYF.

The chain uses TRBV9 and TRBJ2-6; tentatively, D is TRBD1 (5 bases). The CDR3 has 16 residues. Deletions cut 1 base from V and 2 bases from J, with 10 bases between. CDR1 is SGDLS and CDR2 is YYNGEE in the germline V gene. This chain's CDR3 is CASSVNRMAGANVLTF. CDR3 nucleotide sequence: TGTGCCAGCAGCGTAAACAGGATGGCTGGGGCCAACGTCCTGACTTTC.

The chain carries TRBV30 and TRBJ1-4, with 7 bases matching TRBD1. The CDR3 extends over 18 amino acids. After removal of 3 bases from V and 0 bases from J, the junction contained 13 bases not matched to a gene. Germline V gene sequence: CDR1 GTSNPN, CDR2 SVGIG (reference sequence). CDR3 protein: CAWSPPTGPLTTNEKLFF. As DNA, the CDR3 is TGTGCCTGGAGCCCCCCGACAGGGCCGCTAACAACTAATGAAAAACTGTTTTTT. Together with reference TRBV30 and TRBJ1-4, the CDR3 gives the full variable domain: SQTIHQWPATLVQPVGSPLSLECTVEGTSNPNLYWYRQAAGRGLQLLFYSVGIGQISSEVPQNLSASRPQDRQFILSSKKLLLSDSGFYLCAWSPPTGPLTTNEKLFFGSGTQLSVL.

The chain is built from TRBV18 and TRBJ1-2; a possible D gene is TRBD1 (5 bases). Trimming pared 6 bases from V and 4 bases from J, leaving 15 bases between. Germline loops: CDR1 KGHSH, CDR2 LQKENI. This CDR3 has 14 residues. The CDR3 DNA reads TGTGCCAGCTCTCAGGGCGGGGACTTCTATGGCTACACCTTC. It is translated as CASSQGGDFYGYTF.

The rearrangement links TRBV6-5 to TRBJ1-1; D is possibly TRBD1 (5 bases). Germline lookup yields CDR1 MNHEY and CDR2 SVGAGI. The CDR3 consists of 13 residues. With 2 bases removed from V and 8 bases from J, the gap between germline ends came to 12 bases. CDR3 in amino acids: CASSYIDRAEAFF. The CDR3 DNA is TGTGCCAGCAGTTACATCGACAGAGCCGAAGCTTTCTTT.

The genes are TRBV28 and TRBJ1-2; TRBD1 matches at 9 bases. Germline CDR1 MDHEN, CDR2 SYDVKM. CDR3 length: 16 amino acids. J gave up 2 bases and V 2 bases, and 6 bases lay outside the gene matches. CDR3 nucleotide sequence: TGTGCCAGCAGTTTACCTGGACAGGGGCCCAACTATGGCTACACCTTC. Translated, it gives CASSLPGQGPNYGYTF.

V and J are TRBV7-9 and TRBJ2-5; 7 bases agree with TRBD2. The length of the CDR3 is 16 residues. V was pared by 2 bases and J by 5 bases, with 11 bases of the junction left unmatched. CDR1 is SEHNR and CDR2 is FQNEAQ in the germline V gene (reference sequence). In DNA, the CDR3 is TGTGCCAGCAGCTTAAAGAGCGGCAGGGACTACGAGACCCAGTACTTC. Residues: CASSLKSGRDYETQYF.

The chain has TRBV7-2 and TRBJ1-6, with D possibly being TRBD1 (5 bases). This CDR3 has 15 amino acids. The germline CDR1 and CDR2 sequences are SGHTA and FQGNSA. V was cut by 1 base and J by 5 bases, with 9 bases left in between. This chain's CDR3 is CASSLGGVDNSPLHF. In DNA form, the CDR3 reads TGTGCCAGCAGCTTAGGGGGGGTGGATAATTCACCCCTCCACTTT.

The genes are TRBV4-2 and TRBJ2-5; D gene ambiguous. Germline-derived CDR1 and CDR2 are LGHNA and YNFKEQ. The CDR3 sequence is 14 residues long. Trimming removed 6 bases at V and 4 bases at J, with 15 bases between. CDR3 sequence: CASSGTDFGETQYF. The CDR3 DNA reads TGTGCCAGCAGTGGTACTGACTTTGGAGAGACCCAGTACTTC.

The rearrangement uses TRBV7-9 and TRBJ1-5, with TRBD1 matching 11 bases. In germline, CDR1 is SEHNR, CDR2 FQNEAQ (reference sequence). The CDR3 spans 15 residues. The V gene end was trimmed by 5 bases and the J gene end by 4 bases; junction bases not matched to a gene: 4. The CDR3 protein is CASSRDRGVNQPQHF. The DNA of the CDR3 is TGTGCCAGCAGCAGGGACAGGGGGGTGAATCAGCCCCAGCATTTT.

The V gene is TRBV7-3, the J gene TRBJ2-2; tentative D call: TRBD1 (5 bases). Trimming removed 6 bases at V and 4 bases at J, with 12 bases between. The CDR3 extends over 14 amino acids. Germline loops: CDR1 SGHTA, CDR2 FQGTGA. This chain's CDR3 is CASRPDRGTGELFF. Here the CDR3 DNA reads TGTGCCAGCAGGCCCGACAGAGGCACCGGGGAGCTGTTTTTT.

The chain carries TRBV6-5 and TRBJ1-4; 8 bases fit TRBD1. CDR3 length: 15 residues. V trimming: 2 bases; J trimming: 3 bases; junction bases outside the gene matches: 2. CDR1 is MNHEY, CDR2 SVGAGI, per germline. The CDR3 DNA sequence: TGTGCCAGCAGTTACGGACAGGGACCTAATGAAAAACTGTTTTTT. This encodes CASSYGQGPNEKLFF.